These T cell receptor beta chains were read from a single sample in a study of human T cells and chemical hapten exposure. One entry per CDR3 protein results from TCRdb running MiXCR on the RACE reads. The data hold 95,000 to 150,000 distinct CDR3 sequences, with about 11% observed a single time. The specimen was whole blood, collected in connection with sensitization to the hapten diphenylcyclopropenone (DPC). The origin of the receptors is a woman between 45 and 65 years old with alopecia areata. Some clones in this sample may be carry-over from other donors' samples. Both conserved end residues are trimmed from each CDR3.

v_gene,j_gene,CDR3aa
TRBV15,TRBJ2-5,ATSRGRPGTGERETQY
TRBV6-5,TRBJ1-1,ASRGQVLNTEAF
TRBV21-1,TRBJ1-2,ASSKFILDRFNYGYT
TRBV7-9,TRBJ2-3,ASSARSTRADTQY
TRBV7-2,TRBJ2-3,ASSSDRAADTQY
TRBV11-3,TRBJ2-2,ASSLRRGSTGELF
TRBV6-2/TRBV6-3,TRBJ2-7,ASSYTPYEQY
TRBV9,TRBJ2-2,ASSVESASGPKGELF
TRBV7-8,TRBJ2-1,ASTRTPTDEQF
TRBV7-2,TRBJ2-6,ASSPQRALSSGANVLT
TRBV5-5,TRBJ2-5,ASRVDRGLQETQY
TRBV19,TRBJ2-7,ASSPSTEFYEQY
TRBV6-6,TRBJ1-6,ASRLTTDPNSPLH
TRBV12-3/TRBV12-4,TRBJ1-5,ASSSGTQSQPQH
TRBV5-5,TRBJ2-1,ASSLIWNEQF
TRBV6-2/TRBV6-3,TRBJ2-5,ASSHGTQETQY
TRBV5-1,TRBJ2-3,ASSSGQITDTQY
TRBV6-5,TRBJ1-1,ASSYSRDSSEAF
TRBV28,TRBJ2-1,ASSTGTPNNEQF
TRBV18,TRBJ1-2,ASSTQFYGYT
TRBV14,TRBJ2-3,ASSQDRLGAQY
TRBV3-1,TRBJ1-1,ASSQHRGLLLGQAF
TRBV18,TRBJ1-6,ASSPSGRSPLH
TRBV29-1,TRBJ1-2,SVEDLGDFNYGYT
TRBV12-5,TRBJ1-1,ASGLGDTSNTEAF
TRBV6-1,TRBJ1-1,ASSVSTEAF
TRBV14,TRBJ2-5,ASSQGLAGRTQY
TRBV5-1,TRBJ1-1,ASSTQANTEAF
TRBV2,TRBJ2-3,ASSVTQDTQY
TRBV3-1,TRBJ1-1,ASSQRTARGTEAF
TRBV3-1,TRBJ2-1,ASSQVGLEQF
TRBV5-4,TRBJ2-7,ASSLKGGSYEQY
TRBV20-1,TRBJ2-7,SARDPRGGLSYEQY
TRBV28,TRBJ2-7,ASTSPGGQGSYEQY
TRBV9,TRBJ1-6,ASSPGTGGTLH
TRBV6-6,TRBJ2-1,ASRDRSTYNEQF
TRBV4-2,TRBJ2-1,ASSLSSVNEQF
TRBV6-5,TRBJ1-2,ASSANSYGYT
TRBV29-1,TRBJ2-3,SVVTSGDRSTDTQY
TRBV6-1,TRBJ1-5,ASSELRDGHFNQPQH
TRBV20-1,TRBJ2-3,SASGRVTDTQY
TRBV29-1,TRBJ2-7,SARTGGSYEQY
TRBV19,TRBJ2-1,ASSIGDLPSYNEQF
TRBV28,TRBJ2-3,ASSLSRGGTDTQY
TRBV29-1,TRBJ1-1,SATGVEAF
TRBV5-1,TRBJ1-1,ASSFAGTGNTEAF
TRBV6-5,TRBJ1-2,ASSPGLTADYGYT
TRBV28,TRBJ2-5,ASFPGGTQETQY
TRBV11-2,TRBJ2-6,ASSLAGEIVLT
TRBV21-1,TRBJ2-6,ASSKDKAPSSGANVLT
TRBV20-1,TRBJ2-1,SARDPSGGAYNEQF
TRBV6-2/TRBV6-3,TRBJ1-1,ASSLSSFSEAF
TRBV30,TRBJ2-2,AWSYRGPTGELF
TRBV2,TRBJ2-3,ASRELAGELDTQY
TRBV7-9,TRBJ1-1,ASSLALGADLRAEAF
TRBV29-1,TRBJ2-1,SVETGLSYNEQF
TRBV20-1,TRBJ1-4,SARGRQGAAQLF
TRBV7-3,TRBJ1-5,ASSLGPESTGNQPQH
TRBV4-2,TRBJ2-7,ASGEAHEQY